This is a list of T cell receptor beta chains from one sample in a study of cytomegalovirus exposure and HLA in healthy donors. Here immunoSEQ multiplex PCR was the method, and the copy in TCRdb shows in-frame clones only, minus some. In the table there are about 130,000 clones, 79% of which are singletons. The sequenced material came from PBMCs. These receptors were obtained from a man aged 40-55 years in good health and CMV-seropositive. The CDR3 runs from the conserved cysteine through the conserved F or W. D genes are given only for firm matches. The size entry is marked missing in some rows and otherwise reads once, few, many or a size class.

-	-	TRBV10-3	TRBJ2-1	CATRVGNEQFF	TGTGCCACCAGGGTCGGCAATGAGCAGTTCTTC
-	-	TRBV7-2	TRBJ2-7	CASSLALAFPYEQYF	TGTGCCAGCAGCTTAGCTCTAGCGTTCCCCTACGAGCAGTACTTC
-	TRBD1	TRBV19	TRBJ2-7	CASSGRRQGRSYEQYF	TGTGCCAGTAGTGGACGCCGACAGGGGCGCTCCTACGAGCAGTACTTC
-	-	TRBV30	TRBJ1-1	CAWSVRRNTEAFF	TGTGCCTGGAGTGTAAGGAGGAACACTGAAGCTTTCTTT
-	-	TRBV2	TRBJ1-1	CASRAEGGAGGTEAFF	TGTGCCAGCAGGGCCGAGGGAGGGGCAGGAGGGACTGAAGCTTTCTTT
-	-	TRBV25-1	TRBJ1-4	CASRGLTNEKLFF	TGTGCCAGCAGGGGGCTGACTAATGAAAAACTGTTTTTT
once	TRBD2	TRBV29-1	TRBJ2-7	CSVDTSGGYEQYF	TGCAGCGTTGATACTAGCGGGGGCTACGAGCAGTACTTC
-	-	TRBV30	TRBJ1-5	CAWSGTNDYQPQHF	TGTGCCTGGTCCGGGACAAATGATTATCAGCCCCAGCATTTT
-	-	TRBV19	TRBJ2-2	CASNRGSGTNTGELFF	TGTGCCAGTAACCGGGGGTCCGGGACGAACACCGGGGAGCTGTTTTTT
-	-	TRBV28	TRBJ2-1	CASSMPRAGKYNEQFF	TGTGCCAGCAGCATGCCCAGGGCAGGGAAGTACAATGAGCAGTTCTTC
-	-	TRBV11-3	TRBJ2-7	CASSLSGAEQYF	TGTGCCAGCAGCTTATCTGGGGCCGAGCAGTACTTC
-	-	TRBV4-1	TRBJ2-7	CASRGHSYEQYF	TGCGCCAGCAGAGGACACTCCTACGAGCAGTACTTC
few	-	TRBV30	TRBJ2-7	CAWTRDTRREQYF	TGTGCCTGGACCCGGGACACTCGTCGTGAGCAGTACTTC
-	-	TRBV6-5	TRBJ1-5	CASSYGGNQPQHF	TGTGCCAGCAGTTACGGGGGGAATCAGCCCCAGCATTTT
-	-	TRBV6-1	TRBJ2-5	CASSPSQETQYF	TGTGCCAGCAGTCCTTCCCAAGAGACCCAGTACTTC
-	TRBD1	TRBV18	TRBJ1-4	CASSLRQGREKLFF	TGTGCCAGCTCACTCAGACAGGGGAGGGAAAAACTGTTTTTT
-	-	TRBV2	TRBJ2-7	CASSDVREQYF	TGTGCCAGCAGTGATGTCCGGGAGCAGTACTTC
-	-	TRBV20-1	TRBJ2-7	CSADGGYEQYF	TGCAGTGCCGACGGGGGCTACGAGCAGTACTTC
once	-	TRBV5-4	TRBJ2-5	CASSTPGGALQETQYF	TGTGCCAGCAGCACACCCGGCGGAGCCCTTCAAGAGACCCAGTACTTC
-	-	TRBV6-5	TRBJ1-6	CASSVAEGRSPLHF	TGTGCCAGCAGTGTAGCAGAGGGTCGTTCACCCCTCCACTTT
-	-	TRBV19	TRBJ1-5	CASSIDQTGAVNQPQHF	TGTGCCAGTAGTATAGACCAAACGGGTGCCGTCAATCAGCCCCAGCATTTT
-	-	TRBV13	TRBJ2-1	CASSLGIGSGYEQFF	TGTGCCAGCAGCTTAGGCATCGGGAGTGGCTATGAGCAGTTCTTC
-	TRBD1	TRBV6-6	TRBJ1-6	CASSYGTGSYNSPLHF	TGTGCCAGCAGTTATGGGACAGGCTCCTATAATTCACCCCTCCACTTT
-	-	TRBV5-1	TRBJ1-1	CASSLGSERMNTEAFF	TGCGCCAGCAGCTTGGGTTCAGAACGCATGAACACTGAAGCTTTCTTT